What follows are 28 T cell receptor beta chains derived from one specimen sequenced in a study of blood T cells in healthy people across ages. PCR was performed a second time for about 6 to 11 cycles using a sample-barcoded 5' primer and a J-beta primer mix. TCRdb used MiXCR to reprocess the 5' RACE reads, holding one entry per CDR3 protein. The sample has approximately 1.5 million distinct CDR3 sequences, 30% to 35% seen once; the top ten hold about 11%. Sequenced input: blood. Receptors were obtained from a woman in her 30s in good health.

This clonotype has just a few counts. This sequence joins TRBV6-5 and TRBJ1-6; possible D gene TRBD1, 6 bases. CDR1 and CDR2 (germline): MNHEY, SVGAGI. This CDR3 contains 15 residues. V lost 7 bases to trimming and J lost 8 bases, with 18 bases between them. CDR3 sequence (DNA): TGTGCCAGCACCCAGTCGGCGGGGGGCGATTCACCCCTCCACTTT. It translates to CASTQSAGGDSPLHF.

The rearrangement uses TRBV4-1 and TRBJ2-1; the D is unclear. This CDR3 is built from 14 residues. Germline lookup yields CDR1 MGHRA and CDR2 YSYEKL. V was clipped by 1 base and J by 6 bases, with 10 bases between them. The CDR3 DNA sequence: TGCGCCAGCAGCCAAGTGCGAGACGGCAATGAGCAGTTCTTC. Protein product: CASSQVRDGNEQFF.

The gene calls are TRBV7-6 and TRBJ2-7, with D possibly called TRBD1 or TRBD2 (7 bases each). The V gene's germline CDR1 is SGHVS and CDR2 FNYEAQ. The CDR3 loop spans 15 amino acids. Trimming pared 5 bases from V and 3 bases from J, leaving 17 bases between. CDR3 loop: CASSEGGGGYYEQYF. CDR3 bases: TGTGCCAGCAGCGAAGGGGGCGGGGGATACTACGAGCAGTACTTC.

There are many counts of this clonotype. The chain uses TRBV7-2 and TRBJ2-5; 10 positions agree with TRBD2. This CDR3 is 17 amino acids long. Germline CDR1 reads SGHTA; CDR2 reads FQGNSA. Trimming cost V 0 bases and J 0 bases; bases outside gene matches: 4. CDR3 residues: CASSLARTSGHQETQYF. Here the CDR3 DNA reads TGTGCCAGCAGCTTAGCGCGGACTAGCGGACACCAAGAGACCCAGTACTTC.

This chain joins TRBV10-3 and TRBJ1-2; D might be TRBD1 (6 bases). Germline values: CDR1 ENHRY, CDR2 SYGVKD. This CDR3 spans 13 amino acids. Trimming stripped 10 bases from V and 0 bases from J, with 12 bases between. In DNA, the CDR3 is TGTGCCACCGGACAGAGTACTAACTATGGCTACACCTTC. Its translation: CATGQSTNYGYTF.

The CDR3, as DNA: TGTGCCAGCAGTGATCCGGTAGGGCTAGCGGTCAATGAGCAGTTCTTC. Translated, it gives CASSDPVGLAVNEQFF. V usage is TRBV6-1 and J usage is TRBJ2-1, with 7 positions matching TRBD2. The J segment lost 6 bases and the V segment lost 3 bases, leaving 11 bases of the junction unmatched. Per germline, CDR1 MNHNS and CDR2 SASEGT. This CDR3 comprises 16 residues.

This clonotype occurred a few times. The J gene is TRBJ2-3, the V gene TRBV30; perhaps TRBD2 as D (6 bases). CDR3 length: 15 amino acids. The germline V gene has CDR1 GTSNPN and CDR2 SVGIG (reference sequence). V lost 2 bases to trimming and J lost 4 bases, with 16 bases between them. The CDR3 nucleotides are TGTGCCTGGAGTAGGCAGGGAGGTAGGGCAGATACGCAGTATTTT. As protein: CAWSRQGGRADTQYF.

This clonotype was seen repeatedly, ten times or more. This chain connects TRBV5-1 to TRBJ2-1; D unclear. Trimming took off 7 bases at V and 0 bases at J, with 14 bases between the two ends. The germline CDR1 and CDR2 sequences are SGHRS and YFSETQ. The CDR3 runs 15 residues. The CDR3 DNA reads TGCGCCAGCTCCTCGGGCCAGAGCTCCTACAATGAGCAGTTCTTC. This codes for CASSSGQSSYNEQFF.

The gene calls are TRBV7-3 and TRBJ2-1; the D gene is possibly TRBD2 (7 bases). The CDR3 spans 14 residues. With 5 bases removed from V and 9 bases from J, the gap between germline ends came to 17 bases. CDR1 and CDR2 from the germline V gene are SGHTA and FQGTGA. The CDR3 sequence is CASSPGGGRGEQFF. The CDR3 DNA reads as TGTGCCAGCAGCCCGGGGGGCGGGAGAGGTGAGCAGTTCTTC.

The chain links TRBV29-1 to TRBJ2-1; TRBD1 agrees at 9 bases. This CDR3 has 12 residues. Looked up from germline, CDR1 is SQVTM and CDR2 is ANQGSEA. V shed 6 bases, J shed 6 bases, and the junction held 3 bases outside the gene matches. The DNA for the CDR3 is TGCAGCGTGGGGACAGGGACCAATGAGCAGTTCTTC. It is translated as CSVGTGTNEQFF.

The J gene is TRBJ2-3, the V gene TRBV25-1; the D is unclear. V was clipped by 3 bases and J by 2 bases, with 12 bases between them. CDR1 is MGHDK and CDR2 is SYGVNS in the germline V gene. This CDR3 has 15 residues. The CDR3 DNA reads as TGTGCCAGCAGTGATCTTCAGTCGATCACAGATACGCAGTATTTT. Translated: CASSDLQSITDTQYF.

Comment on this clonotype: A single base separates this from a much larger clone, so it may be a read error. The CDR3 region has the DNA TGCGCCAGCAGCAAGGGGGGGAGCTCCTGCGAGCAGTACTTC. Translated, it gives CASSKGGSSCEQYF. The J gene is TRBJ2-7, the V gene TRBV10-1; possible D gene TRBD2, 7 bases. CDR1 WNHNN and CDR2 SYGVQD come from the germline V gene (reference sequence). CDR3 size: 14 residues.

This clonotype was picked up many times. The chain recombines TRBV7-6 with TRBJ2-5; 9 bases align to TRBD2. Looked up from germline, CDR1 is SGHVS and CDR2 is FNYEAQ. This CDR3 is 15 amino acids long. Unmatched junction bases numbered 4, after V lost 4 bases and J lost 1 base. The CDR3 spells CASSSAGGLQETQYF. Here the CDR3 DNA reads TGTGCCAGCAGCTCAGCGGGGGGCCTCCAAGAGACCCAGTACTTC.

This clonotype has more than one count but fewer than ten. One junction end does not reproduce the germline sequence, and a read error may be involved. This chain connects TRBV4-1 to TRBJ2-7; 9 bases fit TRBD1. Germline V gives CDR1 MGHRA, CDR2 YSYEKL. The CDR3 runs to 16 residues. The CDR3 spells CASSQDRQGDSYGQYF. DNA for the CDR3: TGCGCCAGCAGCCAAGACCGACAGGGGGACTCCTACGGGCAGTACTTC.

The chain joins TRBV2 to TRBJ2-5, with 12 nucleotides matching TRBD2. The better agreement between TRBJ2-7 and the DNA end casts doubt on the J call. Germline V gene sequence: CDR1 SNHLY, CDR2 FYNNEI. This CDR3 has 16 residues. The chain's CDR3 is CASSERGLAGLGEQYF. The CDR3 nucleotides read TGTGCCAGCAGTGAACGCGGACTAGCGGGGCTCGGCGAGCAGTACTTC.

J is TRBJ1-5 and V is TRBV5-1, with TRBD1 matching 8 bases. Germline CDR1 SGHRS, CDR2 YFSETQ. This CDR3 is built from 15 residues. V shed 4 bases, J shed 4 bases, and the junction held 7 bases outside the gene matches. CDR3 sequence: CASSPTGTGNQPQHF. DNA for the CDR3: TGCGCCAGCAGCCCAACCGGGACAGGAAATCAGCCCCAGCATTTT.

Comments on this clonotype: A junction end diverges from the germline sequence, so it may reflect a read error. The V call is TRBV20-1, the J call TRBJ2-1, with TRBD2 as a possible D gene (5 bases). The germline V gene encodes CDR1 DFQATT and CDR2 SNEGSKA (reference sequence). There are 11 residues in the CDR3. CDR3 in DNA: TGCAGGGCTAGGAGGTCTGGTGAGCAGTTCTTC. Protein: CRARRSGEQFF.

To note about this clonotype: Germline and junction disagree at one end, which may indicate a read error. The chain employs TRBV7-9 and TRBJ2-5; 7 bases are shared with TRBD1. CDR3 length: 15 amino acids. Germline V gene lookup returns CDR1 SEHNR and CDR2 FQNEAQ (reference sequence). The CDR3: CTSNTGTAYQETQYF. The CDR3 bases are TGTACCAGCAACACCGGGACAGCGTACCAAGAGACCCAGTACTTC.

Ten or more counts support this clonotype. The chain links TRBV6-2 or TRBV6-3 to TRBJ2-7; TRBD2 matches 13 bases. The junction had 3 bases not matched to a gene; V was cut back by 2 bases and J by 5 bases. Germline CDR1 and CDR2: MNHEY and SVGEGT. The CDR3 totals 15 residues. The chain's CDR3 is CASSYAGLAGDEQYF. The CDR3 bases are TGTGCCAGCAGTTACGCCGGACTAGCGGGAGACGAGCAGTACTTC.

This clonotype showed up just a few times. CDR3 nucleotides: TGTGCCAGCAGTCCCAGCAGGAGAACCTACAATGAGCAGTTCTTC. Protein sequence: CASSPSRRTYNEQFF. This sequence joins TRBV6-1 and TRBJ2-1; D is unclear. Trimming took off 5 bases at V and 2 bases at J, with 13 bases between the two ends. The CDR3 totals 15 residues. Germline CDR1 and CDR2: MNHNS and SASEGT.

This clonotype was found a few times. The chain is built from TRBV4-2 and TRBJ2-7; D is possibly TRBD2 (5 bases). V lost 0 bases, J lost 3 bases, and 12 bases lay in between. Per the germline V gene, CDR1 is LGHNA and CDR2 is YNFKEQ. The CDR3 runs to 15 residues. CDR3 residues: CASSQEWELFYEQYF. CDR3 in DNA: TGTGCCAGCAGCCAAGAGTGGGAGTTATTCTACGAGCAGTACTTC.

The genes are TRBV15 and TRBJ2-1; 10 positions match TRBD2. The CDR3 has 16 residues. Germline V gives CDR1 LNHNV, CDR2 YYDKDF (reference sequence). Germline trimming cut 4 bases from V and 4 bases from J; bases unmatched to any gene: 7. The CDR3 bases are TGTGCCACCAGCACCCCTCTAGCGGGAGTTTACAATGAGCAGTTCTTC. This sequence encodes CATSTPLAGVYNEQFF.

The V call is TRBV30, the J call TRBJ2-5; TRBD2 agrees at 9 bases. The CDR3 totals 16 residues. J was trimmed by 5 bases and V by 2 bases; bases with no gene match: 12. Germline V CDR1 and CDR2: GTSNPN, SVGIG (reference sequence). CDR3 nucleotides: TGTGCCTGGAGTCTGGGACGAGCGGGAGGAGGGGAGACCCAGTACTTC. This gives the protein CAWSLGRAGGGETQYF.

The chain is built from TRBV18 and TRBJ1-6; D gene uncertain. The CDR3 totals 16 residues. Germline V gene lookup returns CDR1 KGHSH and CDR2 LQKENI. Deletions cut 5 bases from V and 5 bases from J, with 16 bases between. The CDR3 protein is CASSATANGDNSPLHF. The CDR3 DNA reads as TGTGCCAGCTCAGCCACGGCGAACGGGGATAATTCACCCCTCCACTTT.

This clonotype was found a few times. J is TRBJ2-7 and V is TRBV12-3 or TRBV12-4; D possibly corresponds to TRBD2 (7 bases). The CDR3 runs 12 residues. V was trimmed by 11 bases and J by 3 bases, leaving 14 bases between them. CDR3 residues: CASGRGLYEQYF. CDR3 sequence (DNA): TGTGCCTCGGGGCGGGGGCTCTACGAGCAGTACTTC.

This clonotype was recorded only once. The chain couples TRBV6-1 to TRBJ2-6, with D perhaps TRBD1 (7 bases). V lost 5 bases to trimming and J lost 0 bases, with 23 bases between them. The length of the CDR3 is 20 residues. CDR1 is MNHNS and CDR2 is SASEGT in the germline V gene. The CDR3 loop is CASSTTMGRRGPSGANVLTF. CDR3 DNA sequence: TGTGCCAGCAGTACGACGATGGGGCGGAGGGGGCCCTCTGGGGCCAACGTCCTGACTTTC.

The gene calls are TRBV7-8 and TRBJ2-3, with TRBD1 matching over 7 bases. Germline V CDR1 and CDR2: SGHVS, FQNEAQ. The junction had 10 bases not matched to a gene; V was cut back by 5 bases and J by 5 bases. This CDR3 is 15 amino acids long. The CDR3 protein is CASSLGQSGIDTQYF. CDR3 coding DNA: TGTGCCAGCAGCCTGGGACAGTCCGGTATAGATACGCAGTATTTT.

V and J are TRBV7-9 and TRBJ2-6, with D possibly matching TRBD1 (6 bases). This CDR3 region has 20 residues. V gave up 5 bases and J gave up 1 base, with 24 bases separating them. CDR1 is SEHNR, CDR2 FQNEAQ, per germline (reference sequence). CDR3 residues: CASSATQGSERRSGANVLTF. The CDR3 bases are TGTGCCAGCAGCGCCACCCAGGGGTCGGAGAGGAGGTCTGGGGCCAACGTCCTGACTTTC.